Shown below are 24 T cell receptor beta chains from a single sample sequenced in a study of CD4+ T cells in melanoma. Libraries were prepared by immunoSEQ multiplex PCR; TCRdb keeps only in-frame clonotypes and omits some of them. The top ten hold about 6.6% of the sample, which has some 14,000 clones, around four fifths seen once. Sequenced input: cells from a culture (not recorded whether cultured in vitro). These receptors originate from a human donor with melanoma.

The chain carries TRBV6-5 and TRBJ2-3, with TRBD2 matching 14 bases. The CDR3 sequence is 15 residues long. Per the germline V gene, CDR1 is MNHEY and CDR2 is SVGAGI. The J segment lost 3 bases and the V segment lost 6 bases, leaving 2 bases of the junction unmatched. The CDR3 DNA follows: TGTGCCAGCAGCTGGACTAGCGGGGGGACAGATACGCAGTATTTT. It codes for CASSWTSGGTDTQYF.

The rearrangement links TRBV11-2 to TRBJ2-1; TRBD2 agrees at 10 bases. Germline CDR1 is SGHAT and CDR2 is FQNNGV. Losses at the gene ends were 7 bases for V and 5 bases for J; bases not matched to a gene: 8. This CDR3 has 15 amino acids. CDR3 region: CASTNSGGNDNEQFF. For the CDR3, the DNA is TGTGCCAGCACAAATAGCGGGGGGAATGACAATGAGCAGTTCTTC.

This clone has more than one count but fewer than ten. The chain combines TRBV28 with TRBJ1-6; no clear D. The CDR3 contains 14 residues. Germline V gene data show CDR1 as MDHEN and CDR2 as SYDVKM. Trimming stripped 3 bases from V and 14 bases from J, with 17 bases between. Here the CDR3 reads CASSFSSRPEALHF. The CDR3 bases are TGTGCCAGCAGTTTCTCATCCAGGCCTGAGGCCCTCCACTTT.

The V gene is TRBV14, the J gene TRBJ1-2; TRBD1 agrees at 8 bases. The CDR3 loop spans 13 amino acids. Trimming took 3 bases from V and 6 from J; bases not matched to a gene: 3. Germline CDR1 SGHDN, CDR2 FVKESK. The CDR3, as DNA: TGTGCCAGCAGCCACTACAGGGGGGATGGCTACACCTTC. Its translation is CASSHYRGDGYTF.

The chain is built from TRBV6-4 and TRBJ2-5; D is unresolved. Per the germline V gene, CDR1 is MRHNA and CDR2 is SNTAGT. V was shortened by 8 bases and J by 4 bases, with 8 bases between the two germline ends. The CDR3 contains 11 residues. This chain's CDR3 is CASWRRETQYF. CDR3 nucleotide sequence: TGTGCCAGCTGGCGTAGAGAGACCCAGTACTTC.

The chain joins TRBV18 to TRBJ1-1; TRBD1 is a possible D gene (5 bases). Trimming left V 0 bases short and J 10 bases short, with 15 bases between. This CDR3 region has 14 residues. The V gene's germline CDR1 is KGHSH and CDR2 LQKENI. CDR3 bases: TGTGCCAGCTCACCACCGGACACCCAGAGGAGAGCTTTCTTT. Protein: CASSPPDTQRRAFF.

The V and J genes are TRBV7-2 and TRBJ2-1; TRBD2 matches 7 bases. Germline CDR1 SGHTA, CDR2 FQGNSA. Germline trimming cut 5 bases from V and 12 bases from J; bases unmatched to any gene: 7. This CDR3 comprises 12 residues. CDR3: CASSQNRGGQFF. The CDR3 nucleotides are TGTGCCAGCAGCCAGAACCGCGGGGGGCAGTTCTTC.

A single count supports this clone. This rearrangement joins TRBV28 to TRBJ2-5; tentative D call: TRBD1 (6 bases). Trimming left V 6 bases short and J 3 bases short, with 11 bases between. CDR1 and CDR2 from the germline V gene are MDHEN and SYDVKM. The CDR3 consists of 13 residues. As DNA, the CDR3 is TGTGCCAGCAGACCACAGGGTAAAGAGACCCAGTACTTC. This encodes CASRPQGKETQYF.

This clone has a single count. J is TRBJ1-2 and V is TRBV11-2; 8 bases align to TRBD1. The CDR3 totals 14 residues. V was clipped by 3 bases and J by 6 bases; unmatched bases: 6. Germline V gene data show CDR1 as SGHAT and CDR2 as FQNNGV. CDR3 sequence reads: CASSFDRGTDGYTF. Here the CDR3 DNA reads TGTGCCAGCAGCTTCGACAGGGGTACAGATGGCTACACCTTC.

V and J are TRBV5-1 and TRBJ2-1, with TRBD2 matching over 15 bases. V lost 4 bases to trimming and J lost 9 bases; unmatched junction nucleotides: 11. The CDR3 contains 17 residues. CDR1 and CDR2 (germline): SGHRS, YFSETQ. For the CDR3, the DNA is TGCGCCAGCAGCCCGCCGGGACTAGCGGGGGGCGCCGGTGAGCAGTTCTTC. It codes for CASSPPGLAGGAGEQFF.

The gene calls are TRBV5-5 and TRBJ1-5; D unclear. CDR1 is SGHKS, CDR2 YYEKEE, per germline (reference sequence). The CDR3 extends over 13 amino acids. V was cut by 4 bases and J by 9 bases, with 14 bases left in between. The CDR3 DNA reads TGTGCCAGCAGCCTCGACTCACCGGGGCCCCAGCATTTT. This encodes CASSLDSPGPQHF.

The chain recombines TRBV18 with TRBJ2-3; TRBD1 matches 11 bases. The CDR3 has 16 amino acids. Germline V lookup: CDR1 KGHSH, CDR2 LQKENI. Trimming took 4 bases from V and 6 from J; bases not matched to a gene: 9. In DNA, the CDR3 is TGTGCCAGCTCACGGGACAGGGGGGATTATGAGGATACGCAGTATTTT. This sequence encodes CASSRDRGDYEDTQYF.

This chain links TRBV7-2 with TRBJ2-5, with 8 bases identical to TRBD2. Germline CDR1 is SGHTA and CDR2 is FQGNSA. The CDR3 spans 14 residues. The V gene end was trimmed by 2 bases and the J gene end by 4 bases; junction bases not matched to a gene: 3. The CDR3 is CASSLLGGGETQYF. The CDR3 coding sequence is TGTGCCAGCAGCTTACTCGGGGGGGGAGAGACCCAGTACTTC.

A note on this clone: Relative to the germline gene, one junction end is altered; a read error may explain this. This chain uses TRBV18 with TRBJ1-2; D remains ambiguous. CDR3 size: 14 residues. Germline values: CDR1 KGHSH, CDR2 LQKENI. CDR3 DNA: TGTGCCAGCTCACCAACCGGGAAGAACTACGGCTACACCTTC. Translation: CASSPTGKNYGYTF.

The rearrangement uses TRBV7-2 and TRBJ2-6; no reliable D call. Trimming stripped 3 bases from V and 2 bases from J, with 8 bases between. Germline V gives CDR1 SGHTA, CDR2 FQGNSA. The CDR3 sequence is 15 residues long. This chain's CDR3 is CASSFKDPGANVLTF. CDR3 DNA sequence: TGTGCCAGCAGCTTCAAGGACCCTGGGGCCAACGTCCTGACTTTC.

This clone has only a few counts. V and J are TRBV6-5 and TRBJ2-5; 7 nucleotides agree with TRBD2. Losses at the gene ends were 3 bases for V and 5 bases for J; bases not matched to a gene: 6. The CDR3 contains 14 residues. Germline lookup yields CDR1 MNHEY and CDR2 SVGAGI. The CDR3 region has the DNA TGTGCCAGCAGTTATCCGGGAGGTGGGGAGACCCAGTACTTC. The encoded protein is CASSYPGGGETQYF.

The rearrangement joins TRBV4-1 to TRBJ1-5; D uncertain. Germline values: CDR1 MGHRA, CDR2 YSYEKL. The CDR3 sequence is 14 residues long. V was shortened by 5 bases and J by 0 bases, with 8 bases between the two germline ends. The CDR3 sequence is CASSERTSNQPQHF. CDR3 nucleotides: TGCGCCAGCAGCGAAAGAACTAGCAATCAGCCCCAGCATTTT.

The chain links TRBV7-8 to TRBJ1-1; the D gene is possibly TRBD1 (5 bases). With 3 bases removed from V and 1 base from J, the gap between germline ends came to 18 bases. This CDR3 has 17 residues. Germline CDR1 is SGHVS and CDR2 is FQNEAQ. CDR3 coding DNA: TGTGCCAGCAGCTTTGGCAGGGCTGTTGGGGCGAACACTGAAGCTTTCTTT. Amino acid sequence: CASSFGRAVGANTEAFF.

The chain recombines TRBV25-1 with TRBJ2-1, with D possibly being TRBD1 or TRBD2 (5 bases each). Trimming pared 4 bases from V and 9 bases from J, leaving 13 bases between. This CDR3 is built from 13 residues. The germline gives CDR1 MGHDK, CDR2 SYGVNS. CDR3 sequence (DNA): TGTGCCAGCAGTGGGCAAGGGGCGGGTGAGCAGTTCTTC. Its protein product is CASSGQGAGEQFF.

The genes are TRBV6-1 and TRBJ1-1; D gene uncertain. The V gene lost 0 bases and the J gene lost 11 bases, with 16 bases spanning the gap. CDR3 size: 14 residues. Germline V gene data show CDR1 as MNHNS and CDR2 as SASEGT. Here the CDR3 reads CASSEASIGRRAFF. DNA of the CDR3: TGTGCCAGCAGTGAAGCGTCCATCGGCAGGCGGGCTTTCTTT.

J is TRBJ2-7 and V is TRBV19, with 8 bases identical to TRBD1. CDR1 is LNHDA, CDR2 SQIVND, per germline (reference sequence). V trimming: 7 bases; J trimming: 0 bases; junction bases outside the gene matches: 2. CDR3 length: 13 residues. The CDR3 coding sequence is TGTGCCAGTAAGGGGACAGGCTCCTACGAGCAGTACTTC. It specifies CASKGTGSYEQYF.

The rearrangement joins TRBV25-1 to TRBJ1-2; 7 bases align to TRBD1. The V and J ends lost 5 bases and 7 bases, in that order; junction bases with no gene match: 10. Germline V gene lookup returns CDR1 MGHDK and CDR2 SYGVNS. The CDR3 covers 14 residues. The CDR3 loop is CASSSPGGLGGYTF. CDR3 bases: TGTGCCAGCAGTTCCCCAGGGGGGCTAGGTGGCTACACCTTC.

V and J are TRBV14 and TRBJ1-2, with D hard to call. Trimming took off 1 base at V and 6 bases at J, with 15 bases between the two ends. The CDR3 is 15 amino acids. From germline, CDR1 is SGHDN and CDR2 FVKESK. CDR3 protein: CASSQVARSLNGYTF. CDR3 DNA: TGTGCCAGCAGCCAAGTAGCCAGGTCGCTGAATGGCTACACCTTC.

This chain joins TRBV19 and TRBJ2-3; TRBD1 matches 9 bases. Germline loops: CDR1 LNHDA, CDR2 SQIVND (reference sequence). This CDR3 has 15 residues. The trim removed 6 bases at V and 6 bases at J, leaving 10 bases unmatched. The CDR3, as DNA: TGTGCCAGTAGCCGGGGGACAGGGACGGGGGATACGCAGTATTTT. It encodes CASSRGTGTGDTQYF.